This passage covers 9 T cell receptor beta chains from one sample sequenced in a study of neoadjuvant anti-PD-1 for oral cavity cancer (dated by TCRdb to the early 2020s). Libraries came from the immunoSEQ multiplex PCR assay. TCRdb took over this immuneACCESS table, retaining in-frame rearrangements with V and J assigned. Such tables are incomplete; in checked studies, under half of the missing clones stem from an unresolved V gene, and the remainder is unexplained. Present in this sample are about 14,000 clones, over 70% of which were seen just once. The top ten clonotypes cover approximately 2.8% of the sample. Reading the label with the study, this specimen's time point is: after neoadjuvant nivolumab, at surgical resection. The sample consisted of PBMCs, taken after nivolumab (anti-PD-1) treatment. The source of these receptors is a person aged 35 to 85 with oral cavity squamous cell carcinoma.

The chain uses TRBV18 and TRBJ1-2; 9 bases map to TRBD1. Germline-derived CDR1 and CDR2 are KGHSH and LQKENI. The CDR3 sequence is 14 residues long. V was pared by 6 bases and J by 6 bases, with 8 bases of the junction left unmatched. As DNA, the CDR3 is TGTGCCAGCTCGGGGACAGGGAGAAGGAATGGCTACACCTTC. The encoded protein is CASSGTGRRNGYTF.

The J gene is TRBJ2-1, the V gene TRBV7-3, with 10 bases that match TRBD2. J lost 5 bases, V lost 6 bases, and 4 bases had no gene match. CDR1 and CDR2 from the germline V gene are SGHTA and FQGTGA. The CDR3 contains 14 residues. The CDR3 sequence is CASSKLAGNNEQFF. CDR3 coding DNA: TGTGCCAGCAGTAAACTAGCGGGGAACAATGAGCAGTTCTTC.

This clone has just a few counts. In DNA, the CDR3 is TGTGCCGGATACAGCGGTGGGGATGGCTACACCTTC. Protein: CAGYSGGDGYTF. V and J are TRBV30 and TRBJ1-2; D is uncertain. From germline, CDR1 is GTSNPN and CDR2 SVGIG (reference sequence). This CDR3 region has 12 residues. V gave up 8 bases and J gave up 6 bases, with 16 bases separating them. Variable domain in full (rest from reference TRBV30 and TRBJ1-2): SQTIHQWPATLVQPVGSPLSLECTVEGTSNPNLYWYRQAAGRGLQLLFYSVGIGQISSEVPQNLSASRPQDRQFILSSKKLLLSDSGFYLCAGYSGGDGYTFGSGTRLTVV.

The CDR3 reads CASSLDGVWTGELFF. In DNA, the CDR3 is TGCGCCAGCAGCTTGGACGGGGTGTGGACCGGGGAGCTGTTTTTT. The chain couples TRBV5-1 to TRBJ2-2, with a tentative D call TRBD2 (5 bases). CDR1 SGHRS and CDR2 YFSETQ come from the germline V gene. V dropped 0 bases and J dropped 5 bases, with 11 bases sitting between them. This CDR3 is built from 15 residues. Using reference TRBV5-1 and TRBJ2-2 for the parts outside the CDR3, the full variable domain is KAGVTQTPRYLIKTRGQQVTLSCSPISGHRSVSWYQQTPGQGLQFLFEYFSETQRNKGNFPGRFSGRQFSNSRSEMNVSTLELGDSALYLCASSLDGVWTGELFFGEGSRLTVL.

The chain joins TRBV9 to TRBJ1-4; D is possibly TRBD1 (6 bases). Per the germline V gene, CDR1 is SGDLS and CDR2 is YYNGEE. V shed 3 bases and J shed 5 bases, with 17 bases lying between them. This CDR3 spans 16 amino acids. Here the CDR3 reads CASSAAQGTKNEKLFF. The DNA for the CDR3 is TGTGCCAGCAGCGCCGCCCAGGGGACAAAGAATGAAAAACTGTTTTTT. Drawing the rest from reference TRBV9 and TRBJ1-4, the complete variable domain is DSGVTQTPKHLITATGQRVTLRCSPRSGDLSVYWYQQSLDQGLQFLIQYYNGEERAKGNILERFSAQQFPDLHSELNLSSLELGDSALYFCASSAAQGTKNEKLFFGSGTQLSVL.

The chain's CDR3 is CASSLRATVGKLFF. The CDR3 bases are TGTGCCAGCAGTTTAAGAGCCACGGTCGGTAAACTGTTTTTT. This rearrangement joins TRBV27 to TRBJ1-4; D call uncertain. The length of the CDR3 is 14 residues. CDR1 and CDR2 from the germline V gene are MNHEY and SMNVEV (reference sequence). The ends were cut back, 2 bases at V and 11 bases at J, with 15 bases in the middle.

This clone is medium-sized (0.01 to 0.1%) within its sample. The chain has TRBV6-1 and TRBJ2-1; 7 bases agree with TRBD2. This CDR3 is built from 15 residues. The V segment lost 1 base and the J segment 4 bases; nucleotides outside the gene matches: 4. Germline CDR1 is MNHNS and CDR2 is SASEGT. The DNA for the CDR3 is TGTGCCAGCAGTGAAGGTGGCGGGAGTTACAATGAGCAGTTCTTC. This encodes CASSEGGGSYNEQFF.

The V gene is TRBV19, the J gene TRBJ2-3; 11 positions match TRBD2. V shed 6 bases, J shed 2 bases, and the junction held 4 bases outside the gene matches. The CDR3 totals 15 residues. Germline CDR1 reads LNHDA; CDR2 reads SQIVND (reference sequence). The CDR3 DNA sequence: TGTGCCAGTAGCCTGACTAGCGGGACCACAGATACGCAGTATTTT. Amino acids: CASSLTSGTTDTQYF.

This clone was counted between two and nine times. V usage is TRBV5-1 and J usage is TRBJ2-5, with D possibly being TRBD1 or TRBD2 (5 bases each). This CDR3 comprises 13 residues. In germline, CDR1 is SGHRS, CDR2 YFSETQ. V lost 5 bases to trimming and J lost 1 base, with 9 bases between them. In DNA form, the CDR3 reads TGCGCCAGCAGGTCGGGGCCCCAAGAGACCCAGTACTTC. Residues: CASRSGPQETQYF.